The rows below give T cell receptor beta chains drawn from one sample of a study of blood T cells in healthy people across ages. TCRdb reanalysed the 5' RACE reads using MiXCR and keeps one entry per CDR3 protein. This sample yields some 710,000 distinct CDR3 sequences, of which around 50% are seen a single time; less than 20% belongs to the top ten. Sequenced: blood. The source of these receptors is a man aged 80 or over in good health. Each CDR3 is given with its conserved first and last residue. Fields, in order: D gene, V gene, clone size, J gene, CDR3 DNA, CDR3 protein. A D gene is named only where the DNA matches it firmly. Clone size is not always given. Where it is, it says once, few, many or a class for expanded clones.

d_call: TRBD2; v_call: TRBV27; clone_size: NA; j_call: TRBJ2-7; cdr3_nt: TGTGCCAGCACCCAGGGACTAGCGGGCCCCTACGAGCAGTACTTC; cdr3_aa: CASTQGLAGPYEQYF
d_call: NA; v_call: TRBV5-1; clone_size: NA; j_call: TRBJ2-1; cdr3_nt: TGCGCCAGCAGCAAGGGGGGCCAGGGGTTAAGGGGGAATGAGCAGTTCTTC; cdr3_aa: CASSKGGQGLRGNEQFF
d_call: NA; v_call: TRBV27; clone_size: NA; j_call: TRBJ2-7; cdr3_nt: TGTGCCAGCAGTCCGGACGCAGGGAACAATGAGCAGTACTTC; cdr3_aa: CASSPDAGNNEQYF
d_call: NA; v_call: TRBV6-1; clone_size: NA; j_call: TRBJ1-2; cdr3_nt: TGTGCCAGCAGTGTCAGGGTCGACTATGGCTACACCTTC; cdr3_aa: CASSVRVDYGYTF
d_call: TRBD2; v_call: TRBV24-1; clone_size: few; j_call: TRBJ2-1; cdr3_nt: TGTGCCACCAGTGACCCCGGACTAGCGGAATACAATGAGCAGTTCTTC; cdr3_aa: CATSDPGLAEYNEQFF
d_call: NA; v_call: TRBV20-1; clone_size: NA; j_call: TRBJ1-1; cdr3_nt: TGCAGTGCTAAGGGTAACACTGAAGCTTTCTTT; cdr3_aa: CSAKGNTEAFF
d_call: NA; v_call: TRBV5-5; clone_size: NA; j_call: TRBJ1-5; cdr3_nt: TGTGCCAGCAGCTTGGGAGGAACGCAGCCCCAGCATTTT; cdr3_aa: CASSLGGTQPQHF
d_call: NA; v_call: TRBV20-1; clone_size: few; j_call: TRBJ1-5; cdr3_nt: TGCAGTGCTAACCGAGGAACAGGGTTTCAGCCCCAGCATTTT; cdr3_aa: CSANRGTGFQPQHF
d_call: NA; v_call: TRBV29-1; clone_size: NA; j_call: TRBJ2-5; cdr3_nt: TGCAGCGGAGCTACGGGTCTGGGCAATGAGCAGTACTTC; cdr3_aa: CSGATGLGNEQYF
d_call: TRBD1; v_call: TRBV2; clone_size: many; j_call: TRBJ2-7; cdr3_nt: TGTGCCAGCAGTCGGGACAGAAGCTCCTACGAGCAGTACTTC; cdr3_aa: CASSRDRSSYEQYF
d_call: NA; v_call: TRBV5-1; clone_size: NA; j_call: TRBJ2-5; cdr3_nt: TGCGCCGGCAGCTTGGAACACCTTCAAGAGACCCAGTACTTC; cdr3_aa: CAGSLEHLQETQYF
d_call: NA; v_call: TRBV2; clone_size: NA; j_call: TRBJ2-7; cdr3_nt: TGTGCCAGCAGTGAAGTCGCGGCTAGCTTCTACGAGCAGTACTTC; cdr3_aa: CASSEVAASFYEQYF
d_call: TRBD2; v_call: TRBV20-1; clone_size: NA; j_call: TRBJ2-3; cdr3_nt: TGCAGTGCGACCGGGACTAGCGGGCCTCTGAGGGGAGATACGCAGTATTTT; cdr3_aa: CSATGTSGPLRGDTQYF
d_call: NA; v_call: TRBV7-9; clone_size: many; j_call: TRBJ2-7; cdr3_nt: TGTGCCAGCTCCTCCGAGTCCTACGAGCAGTACTTC; cdr3_aa: CASSSESYEQYF
d_call: TRBD1; v_call: TRBV4-1; clone_size: NA; j_call: TRBJ1-2; cdr3_nt: TGCGCCAGCAGCCGACAGGGGAACAACATAAACTATGGCTACACCTTC; cdr3_aa: CASSRQGNNINYGYTF
d_call: TRBD1; v_call: TRBV24-1; clone_size: few; j_call: TRBJ2-5; cdr3_nt: TGTGCCACCAGTGATTCCTCCGGGACAGGGTGGAGAGAGCAGTACTTC; cdr3_aa: CATSDSSGTGWREQYF
d_call: NA; v_call: TRBV11-2; clone_size: NA; j_call: TRBJ1-2; cdr3_nt: TGTGCCAGCAGCTTAGGGGGCTACGGGAGCTATGGCTACACCTTC; cdr3_aa: CASSLGGYGSYGYTF
d_call: TRBD1; v_call: TRBV20-1; clone_size: NA; j_call: TRBJ2-3; cdr3_nt: TGCAGTGCTATCGACAGGGGTAGAACGGCAGATACGCAGTATTTT; cdr3_aa: CSAIDRGRTADTQYF
d_call: NA; v_call: TRBV7-6; clone_size: NA; j_call: TRBJ2-7; cdr3_nt: TGTGCCAGCACGCCCCAGGGTCCCACCTCCTACGAGCAGTACTTC; cdr3_aa: CASTPQGPTSYEQYF
d_call: NA; v_call: TRBV5-1; clone_size: NA; j_call: TRBJ2-1; cdr3_nt: TGCGCCAGCAGCTTGGGGACAGTTGCCCTCGATGAGCAGTTCTTC; cdr3_aa: CASSLGTVALDEQFF
d_call: NA; v_call: TRBV7-9; clone_size: NA; j_call: TRBJ2-7; cdr3_nt: TGTGCCACGCGCCCGAGGGGCTACGAGCAGTACTTC; cdr3_aa: CATRPRGYEQYF
d_call: NA; v_call: TRBV24-1; clone_size: NA; j_call: TRBJ1-2; cdr3_nt: TGTGCCACCAGTGATTCCAGACAGACCTATGGCTACACCTTC; cdr3_aa: CATSDSRQTYGYTF
d_call: TRBD1; v_call: TRBV29-1; clone_size: NA; j_call: TRBJ2-1; cdr3_nt: TGCAGCGCCCACCTATCAGGGGGCAATGGCAATGAGCAGTTCTTC; cdr3_aa: CSAHLSGGNGNEQFF
d_call: NA; v_call: TRBV28; clone_size: NA; j_call: TRBJ2-1; cdr3_nt: TGTGCCAGCCTTCGGGTTAATGAGCAGTTCTTC; cdr3_aa: CASLRVNEQFF
d_call: NA; v_call: TRBV19; clone_size: NA; j_call: TRBJ1-5; cdr3_nt: TGTGCCAGTAGTATGAATGGTCCGGGTCAAAATCAGCCCCAGCATTTT; cdr3_aa: CASSMNGPGQNQPQHF
d_call: NA; v_call: TRBV10-3; clone_size: once; j_call: TRBJ2-1; cdr3_nt: TGTGCCATCAGTGAGATCGAAGATGTGCAGTTCTTC; cdr3_aa: CAISEIEDVQFF
d_call: NA; v_call: TRBV15; clone_size: many; j_call: TRBJ2-1; cdr3_nt: TGTGCCACCAGCAGAGATCGGGCACTTTCCAATGAGCAGTTCTTC; cdr3_aa: CATSRDRALSNEQFF
d_call: NA; v_call: TRBV12-3/TRBV12-4; clone_size: NA; j_call: TRBJ1-6; cdr3_nt: TGTGCCAGCACCCGGACAGATAATTCACCCCTCCACTTT; cdr3_aa: CASTRTDNSPLHF
d_call: NA; v_call: TRBV27; clone_size: NA; j_call: TRBJ1-4; cdr3_nt: TGTGCCAGCAGTAGACAGACAACTAATGAAAAACTGTTTTTT; cdr3_aa: CASSRQTTNEKLFF
d_call: TRBD1; v_call: TRBV7-9; clone_size: NA; j_call: TRBJ1-4; cdr3_nt: TGTGCCAGCAGCCCCACCGGACAGGGGCGGAGGGAAAAACTGTTTTTT; cdr3_aa: CASSPTGQGRREKLFF
d_call: NA; v_call: TRBV25-1; clone_size: NA; j_call: TRBJ2-1; cdr3_nt: TGTGCCAGCAGTGAATATATGGGAGAGACCCAGTTCTTC; cdr3_aa: CASSEYMGETQFF
d_call: TRBD1; v_call: TRBV5-6; clone_size: few; j_call: TRBJ1-6; cdr3_nt: TGTGCCAGCAGCTTGGGGACAGGCTATAATTCACCCCTCCACTTT; cdr3_aa: CASSLGTGYNSPLHF
d_call: NA; v_call: TRBV9; clone_size: NA; j_call: TRBJ2-3; cdr3_nt: TGTGCCAAGCACCCAGAGCGAGGGGATACGCAGTATTTT; cdr3_aa: CAKHPERGDTQYF
d_call: TRBD1; v_call: TRBV29-1; clone_size: NA; j_call: TRBJ1-1; cdr3_nt: TGCAGCGTTGGACAGGGCTTTAAGACGACTGAAGCTTTCTTT; cdr3_aa: CSVGQGFKTTEAFF
d_call: NA; v_call: TRBV12-3/TRBV12-4; clone_size: NA; j_call: TRBJ1-6; cdr3_nt: TGTGCCAGCAGTAAGAGAGCGAGCTCCTATAATTCACCCCTCCACTTT; cdr3_aa: CASSKRASSYNSPLHF
d_call: NA; v_call: TRBV24-1; clone_size: NA; j_call: TRBJ2-1; cdr3_nt: TGTACCACCAGTTCAACCGTTCAGCCAGGCAATGAGCAGTTCTTC; cdr3_aa: CTTSSTVQPGNEQFF
d_call: NA; v_call: TRBV5-1; clone_size: many; j_call: TRBJ1-1; cdr3_nt: TGCGCCAGCAGCTTGGCCGACGGCCGTGAAGCTTTCTTT; cdr3_aa: CASSLADGREAFF
d_call: TRBD2; v_call: TRBV27; clone_size: NA; j_call: TRBJ2-3; cdr3_nt: TGTGCCAGCTCCCCCATCGGTAGCGGGGTGAGCACAGATACGCAGTATTTT; cdr3_aa: CASSPIGSGVSTDTQYF
d_call: NA; v_call: TRBV4-2; clone_size: NA; j_call: TRBJ2-7; cdr3_nt: TGTGCCAGCAGCCCGACGGGTCGACCTTACGAGCAGTACTTC; cdr3_aa: CASSPTGRPYEQYF
d_call: NA; v_call: TRBV18; clone_size: NA; j_call: TRBJ2-7; cdr3_nt: TGTGCCAGCTCAACCTCCGGGACAACTAGCGAGCAGTACTTC; cdr3_aa: CASSTSGTTSEQYF
d_call: TRBD2; v_call: TRBV20-1; clone_size: NA; j_call: TRBJ2-7; cdr3_nt: TGCATAACCGGGACTAGCGGCTCCTACGAGCAGTACTTC; cdr3_aa: CITGTSGSYEQYF
d_call: NA; v_call: TRBV6-5; clone_size: NA; j_call: TRBJ2-7; cdr3_nt: TGTGCCAGCAGGTATACTAGCAGGAGCTACGAGCAGTACTTC; cdr3_aa: CASRYTSRSYEQYF
d_call: NA; v_call: TRBV6-2/TRBV6-3; clone_size: many; j_call: TRBJ2-2; cdr3_nt: TGTGCCAGCAGTTACTCGGCCTTTAGCGGGGAGCTGTTTTTT; cdr3_aa: CASSYSAFSGELFF
d_call: TRBD2; v_call: TRBV3-1; clone_size: NA; j_call: TRBJ2-3; cdr3_nt: TGTGACAGCAGCCAAACCGGGACTAACACAGATACGCAGTATTTT; cdr3_aa: CDSSQTGTNTDTQYF
d_call: NA; v_call: TRBV28; clone_size: NA; j_call: TRBJ2-2; cdr3_nt: TGTGCCAGCATCTACAGGAACACCGGGGAGCTGTTTTTT; cdr3_aa: CASIYRNTGELFF
d_call: NA; v_call: TRBV11-3; clone_size: few; j_call: TRBJ2-5; cdr3_nt: TGTGCCAGCAGCATCCCTTCTTTCAGTCAAGAGACCCAGTACTTC; cdr3_aa: CASSIPSFSQETQYF
d_call: NA; v_call: TRBV7-3; clone_size: NA; j_call: TRBJ2-1; cdr3_nt: TGTGCCAGCAGCTTAAGGGGACACCTTCCGGACAATGAGCAGTTCTTC; cdr3_aa: CASSLRGHLPDNEQFF